Presented here are 25 T cell receptor beta chains from one specimen sequenced in a study of T cell responses to AZD1222 COVID-19 vaccine. The repertoire was sequenced with immunoSEQ multiplex PCR; TCRdb's copy has only in-frame clones and lacks some. The data show approximately 150,000 clones, approximately 91% seen once. Specimen: peripheral blood, collected 28 days after the second AZD1222 dose. These receptors were taken from an adult who received the AZD1222 COVID-19 vaccine.

The V call is TRBV27, the J call TRBJ2-7; no clear D gene. The CDR3 has 14 residues. The V end was cut by 0 bases, the J end by 5 bases, with 11 bases between. Germline CDR1 MNHEY, CDR2 SMNVEV (reference sequence). DNA of the CDR3: TGTGCCAGCAGTTTATCAGGGCCTGGTGACGAGCAGTACTTC. Translation: CASSLSGPGDEQYF.

V gene TRBV24-1 combines with J gene TRBJ1-5, with D maybe TRBD1 (5 bases). Germline V gene lookup returns CDR1 KGHDR and CDR2 SFDVKD. The CDR3 spans 15 residues. Trimming removed 3 bases at V and 4 bases at J, with 12 bases between. CDR3 residues: CATSDTGTANQPQHF. In DNA form, the CDR3 reads TGTGCCACCAGTGATACCGGGACGGCTAATCAGCCCCAGCATTTT.

J is TRBJ2-3 and V is TRBV19; TRBD2 matches at 7 bases. CDR1 LNHDA and CDR2 SQIVND come from the germline V gene (reference sequence). The length of the CDR3 is 14 residues. V lost 7 bases to trimming and J lost 8 bases; unmatched junction nucleotides: 12. The CDR3 is CASTRDPSGGTQYF. The CDR3 DNA sequence: TGTGCCAGTACCCGGGACCCTAGCGGAGGTACGCAGTATTTT.

V and J are TRBV30 and TRBJ1-2; D gene unclear. Per the germline V gene, CDR1 is GTSNPN and CDR2 is SVGIG (reference sequence). Trimming pared 6 bases from V and 5 bases from J, leaving 10 bases between. The CDR3 length is 11 residues. This CDR3 reads CACGRIYGYTF. The CDR3 DNA is TGTGCCTGTGGACGGATATATGGCTACACCTTC. The full variable domain, rest sourced from reference TRBV30 and TRBJ1-2, is SQTIHQWPATLVQPVGSPLSLECTVEGTSNPNLYWYRQAAGRGLQLLFYSVGIGQISSEVPQNLSASRPQDRQFILSSKKLLLSDSGFYLCACGRIYGYTFGSGTRLTVV.

The chain recombines TRBV19 with TRBJ1-2, with D uncertain. Germline V gene data show CDR1 as LNHDA and CDR2 as SQIVND (reference sequence). V lost 1 base to trimming and J lost 4 bases, with 10 bases between them. The CDR3 covers 14 residues. In DNA form, the CDR3 reads TGTGCCAGTAGTATAGGAGGGAAGGGCTATGGCTACACCTTC. Translation: CASSIGGKGYGYTF.

The chain has TRBV3-1 (or the pseudogene TRBV3-2) and TRBJ1-5, with D hard to call. The V gene's germline CDR1 is LGHDT and CDR2 YNNKEL (reference sequence). Between the trimmed V and J ends, which lost 0 bases and 9 bases, there was a span of 12 bases. The CDR3 has 14 amino acids. CDR3 amino acids: CASSQETLPGPQHF. The DNA of the CDR3 is TGTGCCAGCAGCCAAGAGACTCTCCCCGGGCCCCAGCATTTT.

The CDR3 sequence is CASSTSGAGELFF. Here the CDR3 DNA reads TGCGCCAGCAGCACGTCGGGAGCCGGGGAGCTGTTTTTT. The chain has TRBV5-1 and TRBJ2-2; D is perhaps TRBD2 (6 bases). CDR1 is SGHRS, CDR2 YFSETQ, per germline. This CDR3 contains 13 residues. Trimming removed 4 bases from V and 6 bases from J, with 10 bases in between.

The chain employs TRBV29-1 and TRBJ2-7, with D perhaps TRBD1 (5 bases). From germline, CDR1 is SQVTM and CDR2 ANQGSEA. The CDR3 is 13 residues long. V shed 0 bases and J shed 5 bases, with 11 bases lying between them. The CDR3 loop reads CSVEDHAGNEQYF. CDR3 coding DNA: TGCAGCGTTGAAGATCACGCAGGGAACGAGCAGTACTTC.

The chain recombines TRBV4-3 with TRBJ2-5, with 10 bases that match TRBD2. Per germline, CDR1 LGHNA and CDR2 YSLEER. This CDR3 region has 17 residues. Trimming took 0 bases from V and 1 from J; bases not matched to a gene: 5. The CDR3 reads CASSQDPSGGLQETQYF. The CDR3 DNA is TGCGCCAGCAGCCAAGACCCTAGCGGGGGCCTCCAAGAGACCCAGTACTTC.

This clone was recorded once. V usage is TRBV29-1 and J usage is TRBJ2-5; 9 positions agree with TRBD1. CDR1 is SQVTM, CDR2 ANQGSEA, per germline. The CDR3 is made up of 14 amino acids. V lost 0 bases, J lost 7 bases, and 6 bases stayed unmatched. CDR3: CSVEDRQGVGTQYF. The CDR3 nucleotides are TGCAGCGTTGAAGACCGACAGGGGGTCGGGACCCAGTACTTC.

The gene calls are TRBV5-6 and TRBJ2-1; TRBD2 aligns across 11 bases. V lost 1 base and J lost 9; bases outside the gene matches: 12. CDR3 length equals 17 residues. Germline V lookup: CDR1 SGHDT, CDR2 YYEEEE. The CDR3 coding sequence is TGTGCCAGCAGCTTGAAATTCACTAGCGGGAGTCTCGGTGAGCAGTTCTTC. This codes for CASSLKFTSGSLGEQFF.

This clone was seen a single time. The J gene is TRBJ2-2, the V gene TRBV7-2; a possible D gene is TRBD2 (5 bases). Germline V gene sequence: CDR1 SGHTA, CDR2 FQGNSA. V was trimmed by 4 bases and J by 9 bases, leaving 18 bases between them. The CDR3 has 15 amino acids. The CDR3 region has the DNA TGTGCCAGCAGCTCGAGACCGGGATCAATGTGGGAGCTGTTTTTT. This encodes CASSSRPGSMWELFF.

V is TRBV5-6 and J is TRBJ1-5; D may be TRBD1 (5 bases). The CDR3 extends over 14 amino acids. Trimming removed 2 bases from V and 8 bases from J, with 14 bases in between. The germline V gene encodes CDR1 SGHDT and CDR2 YYEEEE. CDR3 in DNA: TGTGCCAGCAGCTTACAATGGGGGTCGGAGCCCCAGCATTTT. Encoded protein: CASSLQWGSEPQHF.

This chain uses TRBV5-4 with TRBJ2-7; the match to TRBD2 covers 12 bases. The germline CDR1 and CDR2 sequences are SGHNT and YYREEE (reference sequence). The CDR3 sequence is 15 residues long. Trimming removed 1 base from V and 6 bases from J; junction bases left unmatched: 5. The CDR3 coding sequence is TGTGCCAGCAGCTTGCTAGCGGGGGGGCCGACCGAGCAGTACTTC. This encodes CASSLLAGGPTEQYF. The full variable domain, with the rest looked up from reference TRBV5-4 and TRBJ2-7, is ETGVTQSPTHLIKTRGQQVTLRCSSQSGHNTVSWYQQALGQGPQFIFQYYREEENGRGNFPPRFSGLQFPNYSSELNVNALELDDSALYLCASSLLAGGPTEQYFGPGTRLTVT.

This sequence joins TRBV27 and TRBJ1-5, with a weak D call TRBD1 (6 bases). The CDR3 consists of 14 residues. CDR1 and CDR2 from the germline V gene are MNHEY and SMNVEV (reference sequence). Trimming removed 5 bases from V and 3 bases from J, with 11 bases in between. The CDR3 DNA follows: TGTGCCAGCAGTCAAGGGGGTCCCAATCAGCCCCAGCATTTT. Translated: CASSQGGPNQPQHF.

The V gene is TRBV19, the J gene TRBJ1-1, with 7 nucleotides matching TRBD1. Germline V gene data show CDR1 as LNHDA and CDR2 as SQIVND (reference sequence). The CDR3 spans 12 residues. The ends lost 10 bases at V and 3 bases at J; junction bases unmatched: 5. This CDR3 reads CATRQGYTEAFF. The CDR3 DNA is TGTGCCACCCGACAGGGATACACTGAAGCTTTCTTT.

This clone was counted a single time. The V gene is TRBV5-1, the J gene TRBJ2-2; D gene unclear. The CDR3 is made up of 15 amino acids. V was cut by 6 bases and J by 0 bases, with 12 bases left in between. Germline CDR1 and CDR2: SGHRS and YFSETQ. The CDR3 DNA reads as TGCGCCAGCATGGGAACCTTCGCGAACACCGGGGAGCTGTTTTTT. It encodes CASMGTFANTGELFF.

The J gene is TRBJ2-7, the V gene TRBV5-1, with 9 positions matching TRBD1. The CDR3 consists of 14 residues. Germline V lookup: CDR1 SGHRS, CDR2 YFSETQ. Trimming at V came to 4 bases and at J to 6 bases, leaving 8 bases not matched to a gene. The CDR3 DNA sequence: TGCGCCAGCAGCCCGGGACAGGGTTCGATCGAGCAGTACTTC. Translation: CASSPGQGSIEQYF.

As for this clone: The same CDR3 arises from other DNA sequences in this sample as well. The chain is built from TRBV6-5 and TRBJ1-3; D perhaps matches TRBD1 (5 bases). Germline lookup yields CDR1 MNHEY and CDR2 SVGAGI. The CDR3 loop spans 15 amino acids. Deletions cut 5 bases from V and 5 bases from J, with 16 bases between. CDR3 DNA sequence: TGTGCCAGCAGTCCAACTCCGGGACGTAGAAACACCATATATTTT. Translated, it gives CASSPTPGRRNTIYF.

J is TRBJ2-3 and V is TRBV24-1; D is possibly TRBD1 (5 bases). CDR3 length equals 15 residues. Deletions cut 3 bases from V and 4 bases from J, with 13 bases between. Germline V CDR1 and CDR2: KGHDR, SFDVKD. The CDR3 protein is CATSDRARAPDTQYF. In DNA form, the CDR3 reads TGTGCCACCAGTGATCGCGCCAGGGCGCCAGATACGCAGTATTTT.

This chain connects TRBV25-1 to TRBJ2-5; D gene uncertain. Germline V gives CDR1 MGHDK, CDR2 SYGVNS. Trimming left V 3 bases short and J 2 bases short, with 13 bases between. The CDR3 totals 15 residues. The CDR3, as DNA: TGTGCCAGCAGTGACTGGTCAGGTGTACAAGAGACCCAGTACTTC. It codes for CASSDWSGVQETQYF.

V and J are TRBV5-1 and TRBJ2-1; 7 nucleotides align to TRBD1. The J segment lost 4 bases and the V segment lost 5 bases, leaving 15 bases of the junction unmatched. CDR3 length equals 17 residues. CDR1 and CDR2 (germline): SGHRS, YFSETQ. CDR3 DNA: TGCGCCAGCAGTTGGTTCGGATCCGGGACAGTATACAATGAGCAGTTCTTC. Its translation: CASSWFGSGTVYNEQFF.

The V and J genes are TRBV3-1 (or the pseudogene TRBV3-2) and TRBJ1-6, with D unresolved. This CDR3 has 13 amino acids. Trimming took off 6 bases at V and 6 bases at J, with 9 bases between the two ends. Germline CDR1 LGHDT, CDR2 YNNKEL (reference sequence). The CDR3 bases are TGTGCCAGCAGTACGACCCCTAATTCACCCCTCCACTTT. This sequence encodes CASSTTPNSPLHF.

This chain links TRBV7-3 with TRBJ2-2; 9 positions match TRBD1. V was pared by 7 bases and J by 4 bases, with 4 bases of the junction left unmatched. Germline CDR1 is SGHTA and CDR2 is FQGTGA. The CDR3 covers 14 residues. Here the CDR3 DNA reads TGTGCCAGCAAGACAGGGGGTCGCACCGGGGAGCTGTTTTTT. Translation: CASKTGGRTGELFF.

V is TRBV9 and J is TRBJ2-7; 11 bases are shared with TRBD2. Germline V gives CDR1 SGDLS, CDR2 YYNGEE. V lost 4 bases, J lost 0 bases, and 6 bases stayed unmatched. The CDR3 contains 16 residues. CDR3 coding DNA: TGTGCCAGCAGCATGGGACTAGCGGAGAGCTCCTACGAGCAGTACTTC. It yields the protein CASSMGLAESSYEQYF.